The clone carrying this TCR beta chain turned up a few times. Its antigen remains unidentified. The authors took one heparinised blood draw, averaging about 116 mL, from each donor. Expressed TCRB transcripts were sequenced because the isolated RNA had all been reverse transcribed beforehand. Measured with immunoSEQ multiplex PCR; TCRdb has only the in-frame clones, and not every one. The table records 200,000 to 300,000 clones, about 30% of them present only once. This sample is part of a study of beta chain features in type 1 diabetes. Study details: Age and gender were similar between patients and healthy donors, as were cell yields.

This CDR3 region has 16 residues. Germline CDR1 and CDR2: LNHDA and SQIVND (reference sequence). V shed 2 bases and J shed 4 bases, with 17 bases lying between them. The study's findings and limits: Highly expressing activated T cells could be over-counted with a cDNA template. At VDJ recombination sites, type 1 diabetes patients had fewer insertions and more deleted nucleotides.

The V and J genes are TRBV19 and TRBJ2-5; D may correspond to TRBD1 or TRBD2 (5 bases each). The TCR originated in a man between 25 and 39 years old in good health. Sequenced material: central memory CD4+ T cells from blood. The CDR3 reads CASSIPRGAGRETQYF. The DNA of the CDR3 is TGTGCCAGTAGTATACCGCGAGGGGCGGGTAGAGAGACCCAGTACTTC.